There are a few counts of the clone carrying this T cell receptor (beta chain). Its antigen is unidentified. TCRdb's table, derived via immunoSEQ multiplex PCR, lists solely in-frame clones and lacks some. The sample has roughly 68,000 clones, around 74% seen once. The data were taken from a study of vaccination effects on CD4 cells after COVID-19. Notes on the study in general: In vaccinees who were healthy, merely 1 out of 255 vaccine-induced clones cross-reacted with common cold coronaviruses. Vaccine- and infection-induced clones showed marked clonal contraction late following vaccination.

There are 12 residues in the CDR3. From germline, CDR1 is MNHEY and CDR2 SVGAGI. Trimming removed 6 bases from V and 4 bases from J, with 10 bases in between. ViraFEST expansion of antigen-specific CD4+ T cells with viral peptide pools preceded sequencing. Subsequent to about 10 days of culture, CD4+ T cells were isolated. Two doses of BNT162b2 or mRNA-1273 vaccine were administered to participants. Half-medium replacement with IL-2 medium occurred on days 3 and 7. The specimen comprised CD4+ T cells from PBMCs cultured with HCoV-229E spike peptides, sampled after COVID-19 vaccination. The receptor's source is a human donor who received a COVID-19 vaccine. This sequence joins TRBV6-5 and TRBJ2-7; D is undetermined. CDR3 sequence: CASSFRRYEQYV. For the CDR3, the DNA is TGTGCCAGCAGCTTCAGGAGATACGAGCAGTACGTC.